Listed below are T cell receptor beta chains from one sample, sequenced in a study of shared clonotypes between healthy human individuals. Sequenced by immunoSEQ multiplex PCR; TCRdb stores in-frame clones only, minus some. The sample holds about 510,000 clones, about 79% seen once. Sequencing input: PBMCs. These receptors were collected from a woman in her thirties or forties in good health. Some clones in this sample may be carry-over from other donors' samples. The CDR3 runs from the conserved cysteine through the conserved F or W. D genes are given only for firm matches. Clone size is not always given. Where it is, it says once, few, many or a class for expanded clones.

J | D | V | size | DNA | CDR3
TRBJ2-2 | - | TRBV5-6 | - | TGTGCCAGCAGCTTGGGTAGCGGATACACCGGGGAGCTGTTTTTT | CASSLGSGYTGELFF
TRBJ1-2 | TRBD1 | TRBV2 | few | TGTGCCAGCAGTGCGAGGACAGGGTTCTATGGCTACACCTTC | CASSARTGFYGYTF
TRBJ2-5 | TRBD1 | TRBV7-2 | - | TGTGCCAGCAGCCTCCGGGACAGGGCTTACCAAGAGACCCAGTACTTC | CASSLRDRAYQETQYF
TRBJ2-1 | TRBD2 | TRBV2 | - | TGTGCCAGCGGGGCTAGCGGATCCTACAATGAGCAGTTCTTC | CASGASGSYNEQFF
TRBJ1-4 | TRBD1 | TRBV28 | - | TGTGCCAGCAGTACACAGGGGCCTGGAGAAAAACTGTTTTTT | CASSTQGPGEKLFF
TRBJ2-5 | - | TRBV15 | once | TGTGCCACCAGCAGAGATTTGGGGGAGACCCAGTACTTC | CATSRDLGETQYF
TRBJ1-1 | - | TRBV30 | few | TGTGCCTGGAGTAGGGGACGGGGCACTGAAGCTTTCTTT | CAWSRGRGTEAFF
TRBJ2-1 | - | TRBV6-4 | - | TGTGCCAGCAGTGACTCGGGAGAATCAAGTGAGCAGTTCTTC | CASSDSGESSEQFF
TRBJ1-2 | - | TRBV6-1 | once | TGTGCCAGCAGTGAAGCCATAAGCTACACCTTC | CASSEAISYTF
TRBJ1-2 | - | TRBV29-1 | once | TGCAGCGCCTCACTTGACAGATATGGCTACACCTTC | CSASLDRYGYTF
TRBJ2-5 | TRBD1 | TRBV11-2 | - | TGTGCCAGCAGCTTAGTCGGGACAGAACAAGAGACCCAGTACTTC | CASSLVGTEQETQYF
TRBJ2-1 | - | TRBV7-6 | - | TGTGCCAGCAGCTTCGGGATGAACCTCCTCGTGAAGCAGTTCTTC | CASSFGMNLLVKQFF
TRBJ1-5 | - | TRBV29-1 | once | TGCAGCGCCGGGGCGGACCAGCCCCAGCATTTT | CSAGADQPQHF
TRBJ1-5 | - | TRBV28 | - | TGTGCCAGCAGTTCGGGAGGGGGGGATGGCAATCAGCCCCAGCATTTT | CASSSGGGDGNQPQHF
TRBJ2-1 | TRBD2 | TRBV5-4 | - | TGTGCCAGCAGCCCGGGACTAGCGGGAGGCTCCTACAATGAGCAGTTCTTC | CASSPGLAGGSYNEQFF
TRBJ1-1 | - | TRBV2 | - | TGTGCCAGCATTTTTGGCCCGAACACTGAAGCTTTCTTT | CASIFGPNTEAFF
TRBJ2-7 | TRBD1 | TRBV10-3 | - | TGTGCCATCAGGGACGGACAGGGGTCCTACGAGCAGTACTTC | CAIRDGQGSYEQYF
TRBJ2-7 | - | TRBV29-1 | - | TGCAGCGTTGAAGCACTGAGCCCCTACGAGCAGTACTTC | CSVEALSPYEQYF
TRBJ1-1 | - | TRBV27 | - | TGTGCCAGCAGTACACAACAGGAAGTGAACACTGAAGCTTTCTTT | CASSTQQEVNTEAFF
TRBJ2-4 | TRBD2 | TRBV15 | - | TGTGCCACCAGCAGGGGACTAGCGGGAGGGCCTGCCAAAAACATTCAGTACTTC | CATSRGLAGGPAKNIQYF
TRBJ1-1 | - | TRBV7-9 | - | TGTGCCAGCAGCACCGACAGAACAAACACTGAAGCTTTCTTT | CASSTDRTNTEAFF
TRBJ2-5 | TRBD2 | TRBV4-1 | - | TGCGCCAGCAGCTTGCCGGGGACTAGCGGTCAAGAGACCCAGTACTTC | CASSLPGTSGQETQYF
TRBJ2-7 | - | TRBV6-5 | - | TGTGCCAGCAGTTACTATGACACTTTGGGAGAGCAGTACTTC | CASSYYDTLGEQYF
TRBJ1-5 | - | TRBV6-1 | many | TGTGCCAGCAGTGAAGGGAATCAGCCCCAGCATTTT | CASSEGNQPQHF
TRBJ2-2 | - | TRBV7-9 | - | TGTGCCAGCAGCTTATATGGGATCCCGAACACCGGGGAGCTGTTTTTT | CASSLYGIPNTGELFF
TRBJ1-4 | - | TRBV19 | - | TGTGCCAGTAGAGCCAAGGACCGTGGCAGCAATGAAAAACTGTTTTTT | CASRAKDRGSNEKLFF
TRBJ2-3 | - | TRBV5-4 | - | TGTGCCAGCAGCTTGATGAGCCCAGCAGGTACGCAGTATTTT | CASSLMSPAGTQYF
TRBJ2-7 | - | TRBV10-2 | - | TGCGCCAGCAGTGAGAGCCGGGGCAGGGGGGGCTACGAGCAGTACTTC | CASSESRGRGGYEQYF
TRBJ2-3 | - | TRBV2 | - | TGTGCCAGCAGTGCGCTCACGGGCACAGATACGCAGTATTTT | CASSALTGTDTQYF
TRBJ2-7 | - | TRBV7-2 | once | TGTGCCAGCAGCTCCGACTCGACGCGGGGCACCTACGAGCAGTACTTC | CASSSDSTRGTYEQYF
TRBJ1-5 | - | TRBV7-2 | once | TGTGCCAGCAGCTTACAACAGGGAGGCAATCAGCCCCAGCATTTT | CASSLQQGGNQPQHF
TRBJ2-3 | - | TRBV4-1 | once | TGCGCCAGCAGCCAAAAAAGGGGTGGCCAGGGTCAGGATACGCAGTATTTT | CASSQKRGGQGQDTQYF
TRBJ1-2 | TRBD1 | TRBV19 | - | TGTGCCAGTACCACGACAGGGAGCTATGGCTACACCTTC | CASTTTGSYGYTF
TRBJ1-1 | - | TRBV30 | - | TGTGCCTGGAGTCGTCTGCTGGAAGCTTTCTTT | CAWSRLLEAFF
TRBJ2-1 | TRBD2 | TRBV13 | - | TGTGCCAGCAGCTTCCATCCCGGGACTAGCGGGCTCCCACAGTTCTTC | CASSFHPGTSGLPQFF
TRBJ2-5 | TRBD1 | TRBV28 | - | TGTGCCAGCAGTTCTCCGGGACAGAGAGAGACCCAGTACTTC | CASSSPGQRETQYF
TRBJ2-7 | - | TRBV7-9 | - | TGTGCCAGCAGCCGAATGGGGGACGCTACCTACGAGCAGTACTTC | CASSRMGDATYEQYF
TRBJ2-3 | - | TRBV29-1 | - | TGCAGCGTTGAACTGTTGTTGGGCACAGATACGCAGTATTTT | CSVELLLGTDTQYF
TRBJ2-1 | TRBD1 | TRBV11-1 | - | TGTGCCAGCAGCCGAACCGGGACAGCCAATGAGCAGTTCTTC | CASSRTGTANEQFF
TRBJ2-2 | - | TRBV10-1 | many | TGCGCCAGCAGCCGGGACTCTGCGAACACCGGGGAGCTGTTTTTT | CASSRDSANTGELFF
TRBJ2-2 | - | TRBV18 | - | TGTGCCAGCTCACCACCTAGGGACAGGGACCCACCGGGACTAGCGTACTACACCGGGGAGCTGTTTTTT | CASSPPRDRDPPGLAYYTGELFF
TRBJ2-1 | - | TRBV28 | few | TGTGCCAGCAACCCCTCCGGGACCGAAGGTAGCAATGAGCAGTTCTTC | CASNPSGTEGSNEQFF
TRBJ1-2 | - | TRBV9 | - | TGTGCCAGCAGCCTCCCCCGATCGGGGAACTATGGCTACACCTTC | CASSLPRSGNYGYTF
TRBJ2-1 | - | TRBV11-2 | - | TGTGCCAGCAGCACCAGGGGATCCTACAATGAGCAGTTCTTC | CASSTRGSYNEQFF
TRBJ2-1 | - | TRBV6-5 | - | TGTGCCAGCAGTTACTCCGGGGAGCCCTACTACAATGAGCAGTTCTTC | CASSYSGEPYYNEQFF
TRBJ2-1 | TRBD2 | TRBV27 | - | TGTGCCAGCAGTTCGGCGGGAGTTAACTACAATGAGCAGTTCTTC | CASSSAGVNYNEQFF
TRBJ2-2 | - | TRBV6-5 | - | TGTGCCAGCAGTTACTTAGGCGTGGGCGCCGGGGAGCTGTTTTTT | CASSYLGVGAGELFF
TRBJ1-1 | - | TRBV9 | - | TGTGCCAGCAGCGGCCGGGATCCGAACACTGAAGCTTTCTTT | CASSGRDPNTEAFF
TRBJ2-3 | TRBD2 | TRBV19 | - | TGTGCCAGTAGAGCGGGAGAAAGCACAGATACGCAGTATTTT | CASRAGESTDTQYF
TRBJ1-6 | - | TRBV5-1 | - | TGCGCCAGCAGCTTGGGACCTATGGGGGATTCACCCCTCCACTTT | CASSLGPMGDSPLHF
TRBJ1-5 | TRBD1 | TRBV19 | - | TGTGCCAGTATAAGATCAGGGGGCGGACAGCCCCAGCATTTT | CASIRSGGGQPQHF
TRBJ2-5 | - | TRBV28 | - | TGTGCCAGCAGTTCCTACAGGGGGGGAGCGGAGACCCAGTACTTC | CASSSYRGGAETQYF
TRBJ1-2 | - | TRBV28 | once | TGTGCCAGCAGTCCGGCAGGGTATGGCTACACCTTC | CASSPAGYGYTF
TRBJ1-3 | TRBD1 | TRBV9 | - | TGTGCCAGCAGCGGGGGGACAGCTGGAAACACCATATATTTT | CASSGGTAGNTIYF
TRBJ1-2 | - | TRBV5-1 | - | TGCGCCAGCAGCCCGGACGGCAAGACCCTCTATGGCTACACCTTC | CASSPDGKTLYGYTF
TRBJ1-1 | TRBD1 | TRBV5-1 | - | TGCGCCAGCAGTAACGACAGGGACAGTTCGGTTACTGAAGCTTTCTTT | CASSNDRDSSVTEAFF
TRBJ2-3 | TRBD2 | TRBV16 | once | TGTGCCAGCAGCCACGGGGGACTAGCGAGGAGAGGAGGCACAGATACGCAGTATTTT | CASSHGGLARRGGTDTQYF
TRBJ2-3 | - | TRBV7-8 | - | TGTGCCAGCAGCTCCCGCCGACTTAGCACAGATACGCAGTATTTT | CASSSRRLSTDTQYF
TRBJ2-3 | - | TRBV18 | - | TGTGCCAGCTCACAAGGACTCAACACAGATACGCAGTATTTT | CASSQGLNTDTQYF